This is a list of T cell receptor beta chains from one sample in a study of blood T cell repertoires in COVID-19. TCRdb's copy holds only in-frame clones and misses some; the assay was immunoSEQ multiplex PCR. The sample lists hundreds of thousands of clones; over 85% were seen once. The specimen sequenced was PBMCs or T cells enriched from blood (not recorded which). Every receptor here comes from a woman younger than 45 who had recovered from COVID-19. Both conserved end residues are part of each CDR3. A D gene is named only where the DNA matches it firmly. The size entry is marked missing in some rows and otherwise reads once, few, many or a size class.

cdr3_aa cdr3_nt j_call v_call d_call clone_size
CASSPIPSGDEQFF TGTGCCAGCAGCCCGATACCTAGCGGCGATGAGCAGTTCTTC TRBJ2-1 TRBV11-1 TRBD2 few
CASSPGQMNTEAFF TGTGCCAGCTCACCAGGGCAGATGAACACTGAAGCTTTCTTT TRBJ1-1 TRBV18 . once
CASSPGQAYEQYF TGTGCCAGCTCTCCGGGACAGGCCTACGAGCAGTACTTC TRBJ2-7 TRBV19 TRBD1 .
CASSFGGLYGYTF TGTGCCAGCAGTTTCGGGGGTCTCTATGGCTACACCTTC TRBJ1-2 TRBV27 . .
CASSQGQTNSPLHF TGTGCCAGCAGCCAGGGACAGACCAATTCACCCCTCCACTTT TRBJ1-6 TRBV7-9 TRBD1 few
CASSHGTGGSTDTQYF TGCGCCAGCAGCCACGGGACAGGGGGGAGCACAGATACGCAGTATTTT TRBJ2-3 TRBV4-1 TRBD1 .
CAGANWAGELFF TGTGCCGGGGCCAATTGGGCAGGGGAGCTGTTTTTT TRBJ2-2 TRBV28 . .
CASGQGLAAGEQYF TGTGCCAGCGGACAGGGGTTGGCCGCGGGCGAGCAGTACTTC TRBJ2-7 TRBV6-5 TRBD1 .
CASSSGELSYEQYF TGCGCCAGCAGCTCCGGGGAGCTCTCCTACGAGCAGTACTTC TRBJ2-7 TRBV5-1 . .
CASSMSGGRGENIQYF TGTGCCAGTAGTATGAGCGGGGGGCGAGGAGAAAACATTCAGTACTTC TRBJ2-4 TRBV19 TRBD2 once
CASSWGGPNTGELFF TGCGCCAGCAGCTGGGGGGGGCCGAACACCGGGGAGCTGTTTTTT TRBJ2-2 TRBV5-1 . .
CASSQLGTGNTEAFF TGTGCCAGCAGCCAACTAGGGACAGGGAACACTGAAGCTTTCTTT TRBJ1-1 TRBV3-1/TRBV3-2 TRBD1 .
CASSEPAGGRKSYNEQFF TGTGCCAGCAGTGAACCAGCAGGGGGGAGGAAATCCTACAATGAGCAGTTCTTC TRBJ2-1 TRBV2 . once
CASSSVGAENGYTF TGTGCCAGCAGTTCCGTTGGGGCCGAAAATGGCTACACCTTC TRBJ1-2 TRBV28 . .
CASSPLWGENQPQHF TGTGCCAGCAGTCCCCTCTGGGGGGAGAATCAGCCCCAGCATTTT TRBJ1-5 TRBV27 . .
CASSLVGVSNSPLHF TGTGCCAGCAGCTTGGTCGGGGTTTCTAATTCACCCCTCCACTTT TRBJ1-6 TRBV5-4 . .
CASSLDGKVGYTF TGCGCCAGCAGCCTGGACGGGAAAGTGGGCTACACCTTC TRBJ1-2 TRBV4-3 . .
CASSFAPGNYNEQFF TGTGCCAGCAGCTTCGCTCCGGGGAATTACAATGAGCAGTTCTTC TRBJ2-1 TRBV7-2 . .
CASSQGEDLGTQYF TGCGCCAGCAGCCAAGGGGAGGACCTTGGTACGCAGTATTTT TRBJ2-3 TRBV4-1 . .
CASSPADRGYTEAFF TGTGCCAGCTCACCGGCCGACAGAGGATACACTGAAGCTTTCTTT TRBJ1-1 TRBV18 . .
CASSSVRAGGPSNEQFF TGTGCCAGCAGTTCGGTCCGAGCGGGAGGGCCCTCGAATGAGCAGTTCTTC TRBJ2-1 TRBV27 TRBD2 once
CASSRAASTDTQYF TGTGCCAGCAGCCGAGCGGCTAGCACAGATACGCAGTATTTT TRBJ2-3 TRBV9 . .
CASSSQVQETQYF TGTGCCAGCAGCTCTCAGGTGCAAGAGACCCAGTACTTC TRBJ2-5 TRBV7-2 . .
CASSLTYRGNTIYF TGTGCCAGCAGCTTAACGTATCGGGGAAACACCATATATTTT TRBJ1-3 TRBV11-2 . few
CATHISLHSGSVGYTF TGTGCCACCCATATTTCCCTTCACAGCGGGAGCGTTGGCTACACCTTC TRBJ1-2 TRBV24-1 . .
CATSRGGGGGYEQYF TGTGCCACCAGCAGAGGTGGGGGAGGTGGGTACGAGCAGTACTTC TRBJ2-7 TRBV15 . .
CASSVGVQPQHF TGTGCCAGCAGCGTCGGGGTTCAGCCCCAGCATTTT TRBJ1-5 TRBV5-6 . few
CASSARQGRRGDTEAFF TGTGCCAGCAGCGCCAGACAGGGACGAAGAGGGGACACTGAAGCTTTCTTT TRBJ1-1 TRBV7-2 TRBD1 few
CATGGGATDTQYF TGTGCCACGGGCGGGGGTGCCACAGATACGCAGTATTTT TRBJ2-3 TRBV28 TRBD2 .
CASTGTSGLLLTGELFF TGTGCCAGCACCGGGACTAGCGGGTTACTCCTGACCGGGGAGCTGTTTTTT TRBJ2-2 TRBV2 TRBD2 .
CASSQDRGNTEAFF TGTGCCAGCAGCCAGGACAGGGGAAACACTGAAGCTTTCTTT TRBJ1-1 TRBV3-1/TRBV3-2 TRBD1 .
CASSLYSIRGEKLFF TGTGCCAGCAGTTTATACTCCATTCGGGGTGAAAAACTGTTTTTT TRBJ1-4 TRBV27 . .
CASSFRDSQETQYF TGTGCCAGCAGCTTCCGGGACAGCCAAGAGACCCAGTACTTC TRBJ2-5 TRBV5-5 TRBD1 .
CASSPGLAAYEQYF TGTGCCAGCAGCCCGGGACTAGCGGCCTACGAGCAGTACTTC TRBJ2-7 TRBV7-2 TRBD2 .
CASSSVQQGIRNEKLFF TGTGCCAGCAGCTCCGTACAACAGGGGATTAGGAATGAAAAACTGTTTTTT TRBJ1-4 TRBV7-9 TRBD1 .
CASSFNSGNTEAFF TGTGCCAGCAGTTTTAACTCGGGGAACACTGAAGCTTTCTTT TRBJ1-1 TRBV27 . .
CASSSGQQETQYF TGTGCTAGCAGTTCGGGACAACAAGAGACCCAGTACTTC TRBJ2-5 TRBV7-7 . .
CASMNGQGGEQFF TGTGCCAGCATGAACGGGCAGGGTGGAGAGCAGTTCTTC TRBJ2-1 TRBV28 . .
CASSAGTGDEKLFF TGTGCCAGCTCCGCCGGGACAGGGGATGAAAAACTGTTTTTT TRBJ1-4 TRBV18 TRBD1 .
CSVPRQGDYGYTF TGCAGCGTTCCGCGACAGGGAGACTATGGCTACACCTTC TRBJ1-2 TRBV29-1 TRBD1 .
CASSPPTGGTGELFF TGTGCCAGCTCACCCCCCACAGGGGGCACCGGGGAGCTGTTTTTT TRBJ2-2 TRBV18 TRBD1 .
CASSYGSDRGDTEAFF TGTGCCAGCAGTTACGGTTCGGACAGAGGGGACACTGAAGCTTTCTTT TRBJ1-1 TRBV6-5 . .
CASSVGWWTGPPTDTQYF TGTGCCAGCAGCGTAGGTTGGTGGACAGGACCTCCGACAGATACGCAGTATTTT TRBJ2-3 TRBV9 TRBD1 .
CATEPGLGVEGSSTDTQYF TGTGCCACCGAACCGGGACTAGGGGTAGAGGGTTCTAGCACAGATACGCAGTATTTT TRBJ2-3 TRBV10-3 TRBD2 once
CASRREITNPEQYF TGTGCCAGTCGAAGAGAGATAACTAACCCAGAGCAGTACTTC TRBJ2-7 TRBV6-4 . .
CAITAGNYGYTF TGTGCCATCACTGCAGGGAACTATGGCTACACCTTC TRBJ1-2 TRBV10-3 . .
CASSADSGYSTDTQYF TGTGCCAGCAGCGCGGATAGCGGGTACAGCACAGATACGCAGTATTTT TRBJ2-3 TRBV9 TRBD2 .
CASSASSGNTGELFF TGCGCCAGCAGTGCGTCTAGCGGGAACACCGGGGAGCTGTTTTTT TRBJ2-2 TRBV10-1 TRBD2 .
CASSSDRGRGNTIYF TGTGCCAGCAGCTCGGACAGGGGGCGGGGAAACACCATATATTTT TRBJ1-3 TRBV7-3 TRBD1 .
CASGLVLQGQGSQHF TGTGCTAGTGGTTTGGTACTCCAAGGACAGGGCTCCCAGCATTTT TRBJ1-5 TRBV12-5 TRBD1 .
CATLPRGFMNTEAFF TGTGCCACTTTACCTAGAGGTTTCATGAACACTGAAGCTTTCTTT TRBJ1-1 TRBV6-5 . .
CASSPGTDYSGNTIYF TGCGCCAGCAGCCCGGGGACAGACTACTCTGGAAACACCATATATTTT TRBJ1-3 TRBV5-1 TRBD1 .
CASSQNTGTRNQPQHF TGTGCCAGCAGCCAAAATACAGGGACCAGAAATCAGCCCCAGCATTTT TRBJ1-5 TRBV3-1/TRBV3-2 . .
CASRDRGEETQYF TGTGCCAGCAGGGACAGGGGAGAAGAGACCCAGTACTTC TRBJ2-5 TRBV2 TRBD1 .
CSVERGQGVFF TGCAGCGTTGAACGTGGGCAAGGGGTTTTCTTC TRBJ2-7 TRBV29-1 . .
CASSLLAGTSGAGQYF TGCGCCAGCAGCCTGCTCGCGGGGACTAGCGGGGCAGGGCAGTACTTC TRBJ2-7 TRBV4-1 TRBD2 .
CATSRGWSLETLHF TGTGCCACCAGCAGAGGGTGGTCCCTTGAGACCCTCCACTTT TRBJ1-6 TRBV15 . once
CASSLESTSYNEQFF TGTGCCAGCAGCTTGGAGTCTACCTCATACAATGAGCAGTTCTTC TRBJ2-1 TRBV5-4 . once
CASSSSGVGYTF TGTGCCAGCAGTTCCTCAGGGGTAGGCTACACCTTC TRBJ1-2 TRBV27 . .